This TCR beta chain was documented in a study of blood T cell repertoires in COVID-19. Germline V CDR1 and CDR2: MNHEY, SMNVEV (reference sequence). Trimming left V 0 bases short and J 8 bases short, with 8 bases between. The CDR3 contains 14 residues. The assay was immunoSEQ multiplex PCR, and TCRdb's table has in-frame clones only and misses some. The table records under 350,000 clones, approximately 85% of them present only once. The sample taken for sequencing was peripheral blood. The TCR comes from a human donor in a cohort sampled during active COVID-19. The chain uses TRBV27 and TRBJ1-6, with D unclear. The CDR3 bases are TGTGCCAGCAGTTTATCGGCAGTTTATTCACCCCTCCACTTT. This sequence encodes CASSLSAVYSPLHF.